This TCR beta chain appears in the sequencing data of a study of response to subunit inactivated influenza vaccine (dated by TCRdb to between 2018 and 2020). Notes on the research overall: The study used deep quantitative T cell receptor repertoire profiling to track responses to a trivalent subunit inactivated influenza vaccine. Here is what the overall study found, with its caveats: The authors proposed that each seasonal influenza vaccination may bring in only a limited number of new T cells.

The CDR3 holds 17 amino acids from the cysteine to the phenylalanine. Only CDR3 DNA remains: 51 bases, in frame from the first base. The germline V end is reduced by 0 bases and the J end by 3 bases; junction bases left unmatched: 7. CDR1 SGHVS and CDR2 FQNEAQ are derived from the germline V gene. This clonotype has a count of ten or more. Its binding antigen is unknown. Base qualities are not recorded, but no much larger clone differs from it by a single base. Library prep was done by RT-PCR. The sequencer listed for this sample is Illumina HiSeq 2500. TCRdb reworked the public reads: Q25 trimming with fastp, MiXCR clone assembly, productive beta chains retained. Duplicate CDR3 protein sequences are folded into a single record with the most common DNA and genes. Present in this sample are 500,000 or so distinct CDR3 sequences, about 15% of which were seen just once. The leading ten clones occupy roughly 3.1% of the sample.

This sample comprised CD4+ T cells sorted from PBMCs, obtained 23 to 25 months after vaccination. The sequence derives from a man between 50 and 75 years old who received an inactivated influenza vaccine. Donor details come from another sample of the same person, matched by shared clones. Recombination joined TRBV7-8 with TRBJ2-5, and TRBD2 aligns with 10 junction nucleotides. The nucleotide sequence reads as follows: TGTGCCAGCAGCTTAGCATTCGGGCTAGCGGGAGAAGAGACCCAGTACTTC. The resulting protein is CASSLAFGLAGEETQYF.